The 10 T cell receptor beta chains presented below share a single source sample, sequenced in a study of blood T cell repertoires in COVID-19. Profiling relied on immunoSEQ multiplex PCR, and the TCRdb table lists in-frame clones only, not all of them. The profile shows about 59,000 clones, over 75% of them singletons. Sequencing input: peripheral blood. The receptors shown here come from an older man with acute or convalescent COVID-19.

The chain carries TRBV5-6 and TRBJ2-7; possible D gene TRBD2, 5 bases. The CDR3 consists of 12 residues. V was pared by 1 base and J by 6 bases, with 8 bases between. Germline V gene data show CDR1 as SGHDT and CDR2 as YYEEEE. This CDR3 reads CASSLLRGEQYF. The CDR3 DNA reads TGTGCCAGCAGCTTGCTCCGGGGCGAGCAGTACTTC.

This chain uses TRBV5-1 with TRBJ1-3, with D unresolved. The germline V gene encodes CDR1 SGHRS and CDR2 YFSETQ. The CDR3 sequence is 14 residues long. Trimming removed 5 bases at V and 0 bases at J, with 9 bases between. Here the CDR3 reads CASSQSNSGNTIYF. DNA of the CDR3: TGCGCCAGCAGTCAGTCGAACTCTGGAAACACCATATATTTT.

The rearrangement uses TRBV5-5 and TRBJ2-7, with 13 bases identical to TRBD2. Germline V gives CDR1 SGHKS, CDR2 YYEKEE (reference sequence). CDR3 length: 17 residues. With 1 base clipped from V and 4 bases from J, the junction kept 8 bases outside the gene matches. The CDR3 here is CASSLRTSGGPGYEQYF. DNA for the CDR3: TGTGCCAGCAGCTTGCGGACTAGCGGGGGCCCCGGTTACGAGCAGTACTTC.

The CDR3, as DNA: TGTGCCAGCAGTTCCGCGGCCTCCTACAATGAGCAGTTCTTC. It is translated as CASSSAASYNEQFF. The chain recombines TRBV27 with TRBJ2-1, with unresolved D. The CDR3 covers 14 residues. Germline V gene lookup returns CDR1 MNHEY and CDR2 SMNVEV (reference sequence). Trimming shortened V by 4 bases and J by 0 bases, and 7 bases separated the two germline ends.

The V call is TRBV4-2, the J call TRBJ1-1; 10 nucleotides match TRBD1. J gave up 1 base and V 4 bases, and 3 bases lay outside the gene matches. The CDR3 spans 15 residues. Germline V gives CDR1 LGHNA, CDR2 YNFKEQ. CDR3 nucleotides: TGTGCCAGCAGCCGGGACAGGGGATCGAACACTGAAGCTTTCTTT. It specifies CASSRDRGSNTEAFF.

This clone appeared a single time. The gene calls are TRBV19 and TRBJ2-1; TRBD1 matches 8 bases. The CDR3 covers 16 residues. V was pared by 6 bases and J by 0 bases, with 7 bases of the junction left unmatched. The germline CDR1 and CDR2 sequences are LNHDA and SQIVND (reference sequence). The CDR3 loop is CASSRTGTGSYNEQFF. CDR3 DNA: TGTGCCAGTAGCCGTACCGGGACAGGCTCCTACAATGAGCAGTTCTTC.

The genes are TRBV18 and TRBJ1-1; D perhaps matches TRBD1 (5 bases). The CDR3 runs 15 residues. CDR1 is KGHSH and CDR2 is LQKENI in the germline V gene. V was clipped by 5 bases and J by 0 bases, with 13 bases between them. The CDR3 loop is CASSDFGALNTEAFF. The CDR3 DNA is TGTGCCAGCTCAGATTTTGGGGCCTTGAACACTGAAGCTTTCTTT. Full variable domain (outside the CDR3, taken from reference TRBV18 and TRBJ1-1): NAGVMQNPRHLVRRRGQEARLRCSPMKGHSHVYWYRQLPEEGLKFMVYLQKENIIDESGMPKERFSAEFPKEGPSILRIQQVVRGDSAAYFCASSDFGALNTEAFFGQGTRLTVV.

V usage is TRBV15 and J usage is TRBJ1-2; D unresolved. The germline V and J ends were trimmed by 0 bases and 7 bases, with 15 bases remaining between them. The CDR3 totals 15 residues. The germline V gene has CDR1 LNHNV and CDR2 YYDKDF (reference sequence). CDR3 nucleotide sequence: TGTGCCACCAGCAGAGATACGGGGATAGGCCCTGGCTACACCTTC. This codes for CATSRDTGIGPGYTF.

The CDR3 reads CASSSQQGENNIQYF. The CDR3 DNA reads TGTGCCAGTAGTTCCCAACAGGGGGAAAATAACATTCAGTACTTC. The rearrangement uses TRBV19 and TRBJ2-4; 8 nucleotides agree with TRBD1. Germline V CDR1 and CDR2: LNHDA, SQIVND (reference sequence). Losses at the gene ends were 5 bases for V and 7 bases for J; bases not matched to a gene: 10. The CDR3 loop spans 15 amino acids.

The genes are TRBV18 and TRBJ1-4; TRBD1 agrees at 10 bases. Germline V gene lookup returns CDR1 KGHSH and CDR2 LQKENI. Trimming removed 6 bases from V and 4 bases from J; junction bases left unmatched: 5. This CDR3 spans 15 amino acids. CDR3 nucleotide sequence: TGTGCCAGCTCGGGGACAGGGGCATTTAATGAAAAACTGTTTTTT. Protein product: CASSGTGAFNEKLFF.